This TCR beta chain originates from a study of T cells after yellow fever vaccination. Broader study findings: A faster peak, day 5 versus 15, was reached by the weaker secondary response. FACS-sorted repertoires might harbor abundant contaminating clonotypes from the bulk population.

The CDR3 runs 20 residues. CDR1 is SGHRS, CDR2 YFSETQ, per germline. Trimming at V came to 1 base and at J to 6 bases, leaving 20 bases not matched to a gene. The TCR cDNA carried a universal primer site and UMIs from 5'RACE template switching. Each CDR3 protein gets one entry after TCRdb re-called the 5' RACE reads with MiXCR. The sample has some 80,000 distinct CDR3 sequences; roughly 13% are singletons. V and J are TRBV5-1 and TRBJ2-2, with 8 bases fitting TRBD2. The receptor was isolated from a man between 18 and 29 years old who received the YFV17D yellow fever vaccine. The source material was CD8+ T cells not binding an NS4B(214-222) dextramer, sorted from PBMCs, sampled about 20 days after the first yellow fever vaccination. The CDR3 DNA follows: TGCGCCAGCAGCTTGTTTATCGCGGGGGGAACGCGGTCCTCTCCCGGGGAGCTGTTTTTT. As protein: CASSLFIAGGTRSSPGELFF.